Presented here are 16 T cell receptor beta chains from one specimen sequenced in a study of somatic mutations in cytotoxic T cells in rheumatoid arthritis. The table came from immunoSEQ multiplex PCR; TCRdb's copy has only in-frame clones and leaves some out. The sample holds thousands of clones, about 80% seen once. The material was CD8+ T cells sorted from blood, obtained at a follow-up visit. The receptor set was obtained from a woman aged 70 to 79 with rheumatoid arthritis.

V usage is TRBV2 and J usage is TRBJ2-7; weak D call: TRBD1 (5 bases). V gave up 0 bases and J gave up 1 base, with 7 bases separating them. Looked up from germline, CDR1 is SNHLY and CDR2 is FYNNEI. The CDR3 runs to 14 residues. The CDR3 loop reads CASSEADKSYEQYF. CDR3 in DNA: TGTGCCAGCAGTGAAGCGGACAAATCCTACGAGCAGTACTTC.

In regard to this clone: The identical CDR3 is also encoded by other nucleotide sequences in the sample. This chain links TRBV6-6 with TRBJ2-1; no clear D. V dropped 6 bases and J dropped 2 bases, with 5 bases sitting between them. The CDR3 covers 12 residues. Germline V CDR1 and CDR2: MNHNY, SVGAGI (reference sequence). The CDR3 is CASSRPYNEQFF. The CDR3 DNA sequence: TGTGCCAGCAGCAGGCCCTACAATGAGCAGTTCTTC.

This CDR3 is CASSFLATIMNTEAFF. The CDR3 region has the DNA TGTGCCAGCAGTTTTCTGGCTACGATTATGAACACTGAAGCTTTCTTT. The chain combines TRBV28 with TRBJ1-1; D call uncertain. The CDR3 length is 16 residues. The V and J ends lost 3 bases and 0 bases respectively, with 14 bases between them. From germline, CDR1 is MDHEN and CDR2 SYDVKM.

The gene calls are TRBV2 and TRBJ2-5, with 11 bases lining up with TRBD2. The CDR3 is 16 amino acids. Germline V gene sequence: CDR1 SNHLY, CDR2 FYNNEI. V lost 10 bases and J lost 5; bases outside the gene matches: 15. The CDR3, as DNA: TGTGCCACCCAGATAGTCGGGACTAGCGGTTTCGAGACCCAGTACTTC. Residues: CATQIVGTSGFETQYF.

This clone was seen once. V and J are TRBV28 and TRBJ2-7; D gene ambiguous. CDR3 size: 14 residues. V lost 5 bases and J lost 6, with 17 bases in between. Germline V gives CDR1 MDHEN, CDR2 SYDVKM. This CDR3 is CASSPVKSPREQYF. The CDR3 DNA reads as TGTGCCAGCAGTCCCGTGAAGTCCCCCCGCGAGCAGTACTTC.

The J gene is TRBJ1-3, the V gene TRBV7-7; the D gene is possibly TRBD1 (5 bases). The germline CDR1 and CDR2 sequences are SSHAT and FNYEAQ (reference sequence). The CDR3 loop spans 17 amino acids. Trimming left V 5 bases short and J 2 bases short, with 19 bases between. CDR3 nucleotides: TGTGCCAGCAGCCCCCAGCCGGGACCGACCCCTGGAAACACCATATATTTT. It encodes CASSPQPGPTPGNTIYF.

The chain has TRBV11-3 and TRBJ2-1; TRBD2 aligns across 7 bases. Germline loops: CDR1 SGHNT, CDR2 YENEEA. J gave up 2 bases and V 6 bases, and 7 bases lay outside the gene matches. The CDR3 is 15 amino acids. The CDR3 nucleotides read TGTGCCAGCAGTCCTAGCGGATACACCTACAATGAGCAGTTCTTC. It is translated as CASSPSGYTYNEQFF. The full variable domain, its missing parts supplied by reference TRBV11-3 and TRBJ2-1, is EAGVVQSPRYKIIEKKQPVAFWCNPISGHNTLYWYLQNLGQGPELLIRYENEEAVDDSQLPKDRFSAERLKGVDSTLKIQPAELGDSAVYLCASSPSGYTYNEQFFGPGTRLTVL.

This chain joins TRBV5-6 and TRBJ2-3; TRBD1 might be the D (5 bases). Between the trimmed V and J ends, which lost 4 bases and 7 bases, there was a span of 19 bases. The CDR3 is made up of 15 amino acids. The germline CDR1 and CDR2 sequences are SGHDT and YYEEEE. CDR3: CASSTGPGNLYTQYF. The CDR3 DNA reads TGTGCCAGCAGCACAGGCCCTGGGAATTTGTATACGCAGTATTTT.

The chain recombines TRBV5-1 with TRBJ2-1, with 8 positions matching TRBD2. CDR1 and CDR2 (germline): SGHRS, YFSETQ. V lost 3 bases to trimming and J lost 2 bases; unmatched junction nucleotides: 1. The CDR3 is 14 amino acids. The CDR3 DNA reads TGCGCCAGCAGCTCGGGACTAGCCTACAATGAGCAGTTCTTC. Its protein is CASSSGLAYNEQFF.

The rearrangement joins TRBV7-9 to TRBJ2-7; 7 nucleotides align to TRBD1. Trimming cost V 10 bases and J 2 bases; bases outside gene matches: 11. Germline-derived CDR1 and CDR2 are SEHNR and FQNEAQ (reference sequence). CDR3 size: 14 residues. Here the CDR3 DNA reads TGTGCCACCGGCGAGACAGGGCGGGCCTACGAGCAGTACTTC. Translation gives CATGETGRAYEQYF.

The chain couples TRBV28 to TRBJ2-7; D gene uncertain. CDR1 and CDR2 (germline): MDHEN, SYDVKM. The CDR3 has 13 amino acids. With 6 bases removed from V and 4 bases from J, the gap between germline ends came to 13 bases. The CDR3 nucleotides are TGTGCCAGCAGAATGGGGTTTGGGTACGAGCAGTACTTC. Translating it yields CASRMGFGYEQYF. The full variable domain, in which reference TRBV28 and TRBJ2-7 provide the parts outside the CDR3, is DVKVTQSSRYLVKRTGEKVFLECVQDMDHENMFWYRQDPGLGLRLIYFSYDVKMKEKGDIPEGYSVSREKKERFSLILESASTNQTSMYLCASRMGFGYEQYFGPGTRLTVT.

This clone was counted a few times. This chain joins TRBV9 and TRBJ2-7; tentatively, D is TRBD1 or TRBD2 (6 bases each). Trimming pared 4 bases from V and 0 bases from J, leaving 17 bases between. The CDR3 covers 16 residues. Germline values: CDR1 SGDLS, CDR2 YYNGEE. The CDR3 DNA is TGTGCCAGCAGCCCCGAGTGGGGGCGGGGCTCCTACGAGCAGTACTTC. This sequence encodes CASSPEWGRGSYEQYF.

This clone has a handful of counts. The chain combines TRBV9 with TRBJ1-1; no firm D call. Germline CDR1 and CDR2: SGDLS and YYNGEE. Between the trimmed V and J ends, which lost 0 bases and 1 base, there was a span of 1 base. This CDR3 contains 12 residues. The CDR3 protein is CASSVANTEAFF. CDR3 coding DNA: TGTGCCAGCAGCGTAGCGAACACTGAAGCTTTCTTT.

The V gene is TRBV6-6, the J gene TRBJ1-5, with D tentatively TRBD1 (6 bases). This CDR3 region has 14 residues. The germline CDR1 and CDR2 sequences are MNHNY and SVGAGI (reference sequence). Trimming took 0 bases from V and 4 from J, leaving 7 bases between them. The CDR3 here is CASSYSGANQPQHF. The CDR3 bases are TGTGCCAGCAGTTACTCGGGGGCGAATCAGCCCCAGCATTTT.

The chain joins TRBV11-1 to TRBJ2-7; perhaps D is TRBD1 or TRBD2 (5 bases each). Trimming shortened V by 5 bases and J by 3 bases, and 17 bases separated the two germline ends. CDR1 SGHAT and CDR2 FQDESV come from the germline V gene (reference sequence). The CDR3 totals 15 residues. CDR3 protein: CASSRRGQGRYEQYF. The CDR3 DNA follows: TGTGCCAGCAGCCGCCGAGGGCAGGGACGCTACGAGCAGTACTTC.

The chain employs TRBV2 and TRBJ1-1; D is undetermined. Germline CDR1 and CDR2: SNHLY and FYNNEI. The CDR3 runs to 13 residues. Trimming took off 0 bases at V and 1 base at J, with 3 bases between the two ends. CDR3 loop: CASSEAGNTEAFF. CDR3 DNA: TGTGCCAGCAGTGAAGCAGGGAACACTGAAGCTTTCTTT.